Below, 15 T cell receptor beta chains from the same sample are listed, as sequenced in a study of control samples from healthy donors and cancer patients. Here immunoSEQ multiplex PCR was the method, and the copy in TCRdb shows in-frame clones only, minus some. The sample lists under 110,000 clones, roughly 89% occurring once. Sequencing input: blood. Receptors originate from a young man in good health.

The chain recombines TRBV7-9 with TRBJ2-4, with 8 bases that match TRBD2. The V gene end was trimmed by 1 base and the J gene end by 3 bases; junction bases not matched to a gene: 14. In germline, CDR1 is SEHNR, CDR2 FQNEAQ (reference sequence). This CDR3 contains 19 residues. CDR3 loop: CASSLGWGNSGNVKNIQYF. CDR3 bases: TGTGCCAGCAGCTTAGGGTGGGGTAATAGCGGGAATGTCAAAAACATTCAGTACTTC. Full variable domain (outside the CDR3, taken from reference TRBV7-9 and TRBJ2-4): DTGVSQNPRHKITKRGQNVTFRCDPISEHNRLYWYRQTLGQGPEFLTYFQNEAQLEKSRLLSDRFSAERPKGSFSTLEIQRTEQGDSAMYLCASSLGWGNSGNVKNIQYFGAGTRLSVL.

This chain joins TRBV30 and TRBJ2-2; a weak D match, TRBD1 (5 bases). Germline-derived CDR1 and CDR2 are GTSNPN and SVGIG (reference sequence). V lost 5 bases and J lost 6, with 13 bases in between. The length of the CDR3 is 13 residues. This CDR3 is CAWGIGVPGELFF. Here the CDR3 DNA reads TGTGCCTGGGGAATAGGGGTGCCCGGGGAGCTGTTTTTT.

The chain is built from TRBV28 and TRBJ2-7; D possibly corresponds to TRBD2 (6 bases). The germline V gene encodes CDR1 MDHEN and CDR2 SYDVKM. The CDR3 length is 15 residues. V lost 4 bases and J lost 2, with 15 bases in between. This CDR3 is CASSSGGKPPYEQYF. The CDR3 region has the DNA TGTGCCAGCAGTTCCGGGGGTAAACCTCCCTACGAGCAGTACTTC.

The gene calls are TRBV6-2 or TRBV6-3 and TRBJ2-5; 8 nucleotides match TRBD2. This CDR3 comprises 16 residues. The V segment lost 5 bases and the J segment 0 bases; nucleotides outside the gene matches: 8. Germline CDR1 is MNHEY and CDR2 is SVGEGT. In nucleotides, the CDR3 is TGTGCCAGCAGTCCCGGGGCTAGCGGGTACCAAGAGACCCAGTACTTC. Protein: CASSPGASGYQETQYF.

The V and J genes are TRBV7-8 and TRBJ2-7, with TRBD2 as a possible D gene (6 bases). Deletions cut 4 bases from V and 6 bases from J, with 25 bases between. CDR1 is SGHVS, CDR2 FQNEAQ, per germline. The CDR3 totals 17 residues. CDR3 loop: CASSSRSRQAAGGEQYF. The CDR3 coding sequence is TGTGCCAGCAGCTCAAGGAGCCGGCAGGCAGCCGGGGGCGAGCAGTACTTC.

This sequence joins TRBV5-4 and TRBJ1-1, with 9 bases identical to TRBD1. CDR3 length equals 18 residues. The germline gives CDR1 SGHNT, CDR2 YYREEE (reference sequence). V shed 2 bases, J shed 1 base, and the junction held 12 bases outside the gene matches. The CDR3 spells CASSFQSGWDRANTEAFF. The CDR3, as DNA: TGTGCCAGCAGCTTTCAGTCGGGATGGGACAGGGCGAACACTGAAGCTTTCTTT.

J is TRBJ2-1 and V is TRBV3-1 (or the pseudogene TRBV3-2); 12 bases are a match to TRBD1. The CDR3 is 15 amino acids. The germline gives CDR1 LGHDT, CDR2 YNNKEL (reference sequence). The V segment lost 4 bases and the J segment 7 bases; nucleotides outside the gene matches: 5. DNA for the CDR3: TGTGCCAGCAGCCGACCGGGACAGGGGGCAAATGAGCAGTTCTTC. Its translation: CASSRPGQGANEQFF.

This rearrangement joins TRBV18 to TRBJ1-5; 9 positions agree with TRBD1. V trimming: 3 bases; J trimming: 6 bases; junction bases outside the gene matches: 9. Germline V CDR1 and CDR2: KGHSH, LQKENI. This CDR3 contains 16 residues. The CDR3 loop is CASSPNPGQGGQPQHF. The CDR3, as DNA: TGTGCCAGCTCACCGAACCCGGGACAGGGAGGTCAGCCCCAGCATTTT.

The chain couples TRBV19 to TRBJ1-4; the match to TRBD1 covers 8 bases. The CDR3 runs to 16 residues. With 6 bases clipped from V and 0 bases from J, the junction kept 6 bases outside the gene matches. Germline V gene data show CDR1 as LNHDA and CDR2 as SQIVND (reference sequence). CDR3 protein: CASSRTGPTTNEKLFF. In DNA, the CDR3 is TGTGCCAGTAGCCGGACAGGGCCCACAACTAATGAAAAACTGTTTTTT.

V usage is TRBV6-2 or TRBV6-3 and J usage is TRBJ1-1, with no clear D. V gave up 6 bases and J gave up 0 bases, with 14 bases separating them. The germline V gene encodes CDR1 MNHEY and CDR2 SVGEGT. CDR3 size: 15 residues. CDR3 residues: CASSTTRQLNTEAFF. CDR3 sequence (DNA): TGTGCCAGCAGCACGACGAGGCAGTTGAACACTGAAGCTTTCTTT.

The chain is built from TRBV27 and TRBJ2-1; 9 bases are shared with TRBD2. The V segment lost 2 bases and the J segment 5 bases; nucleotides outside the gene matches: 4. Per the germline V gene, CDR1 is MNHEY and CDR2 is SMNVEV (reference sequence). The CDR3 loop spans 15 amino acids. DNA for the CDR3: TGTGCCAGCAGTTTAAAGGGACTAGCCCACAATGAGCAGTTCTTC. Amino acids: CASSLKGLAHNEQFF.

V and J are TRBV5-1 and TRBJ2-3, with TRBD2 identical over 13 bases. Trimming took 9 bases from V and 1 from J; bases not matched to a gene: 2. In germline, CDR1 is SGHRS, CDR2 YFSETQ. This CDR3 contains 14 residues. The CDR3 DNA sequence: TGCGCCACCGGACTAGCGGGGGGCACAGATACGCAGTATTTT. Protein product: CATGLAGGTDTQYF.

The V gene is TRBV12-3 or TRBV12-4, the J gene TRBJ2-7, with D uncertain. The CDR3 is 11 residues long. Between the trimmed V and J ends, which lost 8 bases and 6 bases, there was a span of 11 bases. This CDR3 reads CASASVLEQYF. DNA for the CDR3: TGTGCCAGCGCCTCGGTCCTCGAGCAGTACTTC.

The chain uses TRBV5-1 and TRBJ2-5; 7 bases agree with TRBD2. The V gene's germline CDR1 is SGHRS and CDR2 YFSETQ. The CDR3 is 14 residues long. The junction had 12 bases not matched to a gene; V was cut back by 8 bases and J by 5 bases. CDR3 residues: CASTNPGEGETQYF. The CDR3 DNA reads TGCGCCAGTACCAATCCCGGGGAGGGGGAGACCCAGTACTTC.

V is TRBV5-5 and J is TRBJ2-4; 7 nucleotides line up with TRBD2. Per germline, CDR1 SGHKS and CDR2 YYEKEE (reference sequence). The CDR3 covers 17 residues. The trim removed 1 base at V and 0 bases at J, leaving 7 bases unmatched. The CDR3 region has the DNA TGTGCCAGCAGCTTGTCCCCCTGGGGGGGAGCCAAAAACATTCAGTACTTC. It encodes CASSLSPWGGAKNIQYF.